This T cell receptor (beta chain) was identified in a study of blood T cell repertoires in COVID-19 (dated by TCRdb to 2018 to 2021). With regard to the full study: Collaborator samples came from the United States, Italy and Spain and covered acute and convalescent phases of COVID-19. The material from the prospective study consisted of cDNA or gDNA derived from T cells, B-cell-depleted T cells, or PBMCs. Deeply sampled blood TCRbeta repertoires from subjects exposed to, actively infected with, or recovered from COVID-19 were included in the dataset. A freely available public database, intended as a resource for researchers studying the immune response to SARS-CoV-2, is where the repertoires were released. Samples were obtained from the ongoing ImmuneRACE study (first 160 participants) and from some 1,300 subjects provided by 6 global collaborators. Nearly every sample came with metadata listing a de-identified subject ID, COVID-19 status, age in years and sex. Where available, HLA class I and class II types were taken from metadata supplied by the sample provider and were not determined by assay-based typing. Results and caveats for the whole study, not just this receptor: The quantity of clinical and demographic metadata differed by source and by participant and was supplied without curation.

As encoded in the germline V gene, CDR1 is MGHDK while CDR2 is SYGVNS. The junction shows trimming of 2 bases on V and 0 bases on J, plus 7 bases between the germline ends. The CDR3, cysteine through phenylalanine, is 14 amino acids long. Just CDR3 DNA is preserved here, 42 bases in frame from base 1. TCRbeta CDR3 regions were amplified from genomic DNA using the immunoSEQ Assay, a bias-controlled multiplex PCR. As for the authors' bioinformatics: Within the assay, amplification of reference gene primers was used to estimate how many nucleated cells each sample contained. To quantify the absolute abundance of each unique TCRbeta CDR3 rearrangement, sequence reads were collapsed and filtered. Productive Simpson clonality was computed per sample as the square root of Simpson's diversity index over productive rearrangements. TCRdb took this table from immuneACCESS and kept in-frame rearrangements with V and J called. Such tables lack part of the clones; where checked against another copy, unresolved V genes explain under half of the gap, and the rest is unexplained. V, J and clone size are those of that table, while D and trimming were read from the DNA. For this sample the table gives some 300,000 clones, of which almost 90% were detected only once. The ten largest clones capture around 1% of the sample.

Remarks on this clone: The antigen it recognizes is unknown. No clone much larger than this one lies a single base away; base qualities are absent.

In Seattle, one collaborating source enrolled patients while the infection was active and tracked those patients longitudinally over the course of disease. The collaborating institutions used their own protocols to collect whole blood in K2EDTA tubes. For TCRbeta analysis, collaborators shipped samples as frozen whole blood, isolated PBMCs, or DNA extracted from either of those sample types. The origin of this receptor is a woman aged 35 to 49 with COVID-19, enrolled during active disease. The specimen sequenced was peripheral blood. The V gene is TRBV25-1 and the J gene is TRBJ1-2, and the D gene may be TRBD1, 5 bases matching. At the DNA level, the sequence is TGTGCCAGCAGTGAACAGGGATCTAACTATGGCTACACCTTC. This is translated as CASSEQGSNYGYTF.